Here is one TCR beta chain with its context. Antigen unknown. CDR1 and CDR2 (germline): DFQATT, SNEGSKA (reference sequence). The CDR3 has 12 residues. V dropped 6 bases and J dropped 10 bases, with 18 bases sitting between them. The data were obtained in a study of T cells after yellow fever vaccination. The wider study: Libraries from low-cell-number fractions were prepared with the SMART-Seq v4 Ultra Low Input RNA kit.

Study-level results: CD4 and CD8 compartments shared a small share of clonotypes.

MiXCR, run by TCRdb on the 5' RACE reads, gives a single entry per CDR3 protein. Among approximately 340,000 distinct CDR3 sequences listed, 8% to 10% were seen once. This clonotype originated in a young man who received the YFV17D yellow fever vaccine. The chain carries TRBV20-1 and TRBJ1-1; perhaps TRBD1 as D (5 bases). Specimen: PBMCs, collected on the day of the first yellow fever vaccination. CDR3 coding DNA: TGCAGTGCCCTTCGACAGACCCTCGGAGCTTTCTTT. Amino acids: CSALRQTLGAFF.